Each of the 12 T cell receptor beta chains below was sequenced from the same sample in a study of cytomegalovirus exposure and HLA in healthy donors. 13 Jbeta primers and 60 Vbeta primers were used for the PCR. Generated by immunoSEQ multiplex PCR, the TCRdb table keeps only in-frame clones and is missing some. The sample lists about 150,000 clones; more than 75% were seen once. The sequenced sample consisted of PBMCs. Receptor source: a woman in her 40s in good health and CMV-seropositive.

The chain has TRBV18 and TRBJ1-3; weak D call: TRBD1 (6 bases). This CDR3 spans 16 amino acids. The germline V and J ends were trimmed by 5 bases and 0 bases, with 14 bases remaining between them. From germline, CDR1 is KGHSH and CDR2 LQKENI. The CDR3 sequence is CASSSRDNYSGNTIYF. CDR3 bases: TGTGCCAGCTCATCACGGGACAACTACTCTGGAAACACCATATATTTT.

CDR3 coding DNA: TGCAGCGTTCGTGACAATGAGCAGTTCTTC. Protein sequence: CSVRDNEQFF. V is TRBV29-1 and J is TRBJ2-1; D call uncertain. CDR3 length: 10 amino acids. Looked up from germline, CDR1 is SQVTM and CDR2 is ANQGSEA. The V end lost 5 bases, the J end lost 5 bases, and 4 bases lay between the germline ends.

V usage is TRBV7-6 and J usage is TRBJ2-7; no reliable D call. The CDR3 runs 14 residues. Germline V lookup: CDR1 SGHVS, CDR2 FNYEAQ. The V and J ends lost 5 bases and 0 bases respectively, with 11 bases between them. The DNA of the CDR3 is TGTGCCAGCAGCCCTCGACAAGCCTCCTACGAGCAGTACTTC. Translation gives CASSPRQASYEQYF.

The chain carries TRBV7-9 and TRBJ2-5, with 9 bases identical to TRBD1. Trimming took 5 bases from V and 4 from J; bases not matched to a gene: 11. Germline V gene sequence: CDR1 SEHNR, CDR2 FQNEAQ (reference sequence). This CDR3 spans 16 amino acids. CDR3 region: CASSPVLGQGGETQYF. The CDR3 DNA reads as TGTGCCAGCAGCCCCGTCTTGGGACAGGGAGGAGAGACCCAGTACTTC.

This clone was detected a few times. V gene TRBV30 combines with J gene TRBJ2-3, with 13 positions matching TRBD2. Trimming removed 0 bases from V and 6 bases from J; junction bases left unmatched: 6. The CDR3 runs to 16 residues. Looked up from germline, CDR1 is GTSNPN and CDR2 is SVGIG (reference sequence). CDR3 residues: CAWSVLAGGPLDTQYF. CDR3 sequence (DNA): TGTGCCTGGAGTGTACTAGCGGGAGGGCCTTTGGATACGCAGTATTTT.

This sequence joins TRBV19 and TRBJ2-2, with 8 bases aligning to TRBD1. The CDR3 has 16 residues. The V gene's germline CDR1 is LNHDA and CDR2 SQIVND (reference sequence). V lost 5 bases and J lost 3; bases outside the gene matches: 8. The CDR3 DNA sequence: TGTGCCAGTAGTCCCCGGGACAGGATAGACACCGGGGAGCTGTTTTTT. Its translation: CASSPRDRIDTGELFF.

V is TRBV27 and J is TRBJ2-3; D is perhaps TRBD1 (6 bases). The V end lost 9 bases, the J end lost 1 base, and 17 bases lay between the germline ends. The CDR3 has 15 residues. Germline V gene lookup returns CDR1 MNHEY and CDR2 SMNVEV (reference sequence). The CDR3 loop is CASYAPGVGTDTQYF. The CDR3 coding sequence is TGTGCCAGTTATGCGCCAGGGGTCGGCACAGATACGCAGTATTTT.

CDR3 residues: CASSQAEGDTQYF. The CDR3 DNA sequence: TGTGCCAGCAGCCAGGCGGAGGGAGATACGCAGTATTTT. This chain connects TRBV4-2 to TRBJ2-3; possibly TRBD2 for D (6 bases). The CDR3 loop spans 13 amino acids. Germline V gives CDR1 LGHNA, CDR2 YNFKEQ. V lost 3 bases and J lost 5, with 9 bases in between.

The V and J genes are TRBV6-1 and TRBJ1-5, with D unresolved. Germline loops: CDR1 MNHNS, CDR2 SASEGT. Trimming left V 9 bases short and J 1 base short, with 13 bases between. The CDR3 totals 14 residues. CDR3: CASLHGGSNQPQHF. CDR3 bases: TGTGCCAGTCTCCACGGAGGGAGCAATCAGCCCCAGCATTTT.

V gene TRBV15 combines with J gene TRBJ2-1; D possibly corresponds to TRBD2 (5 bases). The CDR3 loop spans 15 amino acids. The V end was cut by 6 bases, the J end by 9 bases, with 21 bases between. CDR1 is LNHNV and CDR2 is YYDKDF in the germline V gene (reference sequence). CDR3 DNA: TGTGCCACCAGGGGCCCGAGGCTAGCTAGCACTGAGCAGTTCTTC. This gives the protein CATRGPRLASTEQFF. The full variable domain, with the rest looked up from reference TRBV15 and TRBJ2-1, is DAMVIQNPRYQVTQFGKPVTLSCSQTLNHNVMYWYQQKSSQAPKLLFHYYDKDFNNEADTPDNFQSRRPNTSFCFLDIRSPGLGDTAMYLCATRGPRLASTEQFFGPGTRLTVL.

This chain connects TRBV6-5 to TRBJ1-4; TRBD1 agrees at 8 bases. The CDR3 runs to 13 residues. Trimming removed 10 bases from V and 4 bases from J; junction bases left unmatched: 5. CDR1 and CDR2 from the germline V gene are MNHEY and SVGAGI. The CDR3 nucleotides are TGTGCCACCCGGGACAGGAATAATGAAAAACTGTTTTTT. Its translation: CATRDRNNEKLFF.

This clone appeared once. The chain combines TRBV9 with TRBJ2-7, with 7 bases aligning to TRBD1. CDR1 SGDLS and CDR2 YYNGEE come from the germline V gene. V lost 2 bases, J lost 2 bases, and 16 bases stayed unmatched. This CDR3 region has 18 residues. The CDR3 sequence is CASSVDNPRGRLPYEQYF. DNA of the CDR3: TGTGCCAGCAGCGTTGATAACCCAAGGGGGCGTCTACCCTACGAGCAGTACTTC.